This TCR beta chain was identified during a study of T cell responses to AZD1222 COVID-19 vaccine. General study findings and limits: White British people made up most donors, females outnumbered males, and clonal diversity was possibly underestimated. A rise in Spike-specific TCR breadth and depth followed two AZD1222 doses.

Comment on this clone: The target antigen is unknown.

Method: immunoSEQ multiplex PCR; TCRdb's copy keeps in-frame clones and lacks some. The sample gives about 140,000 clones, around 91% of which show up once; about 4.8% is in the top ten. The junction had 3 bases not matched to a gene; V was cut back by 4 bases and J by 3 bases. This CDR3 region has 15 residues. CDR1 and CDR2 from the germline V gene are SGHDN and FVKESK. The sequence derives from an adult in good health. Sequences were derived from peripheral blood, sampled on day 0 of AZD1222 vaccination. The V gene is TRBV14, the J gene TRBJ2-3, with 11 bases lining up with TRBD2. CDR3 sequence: CASSLSGGATDTQYF. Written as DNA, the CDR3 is TGTGCCAGCAGCCTTAGCGGGGGGGCGACAGATACGCAGTATTTT.